Here is one T cell receptor beta chain with its context. Its antigen is unidentified. The source of the sample is a study of T cell responses to AZD1222 COVID-19 vaccine. The data were produced by immunoSEQ multiplex PCR, yet TCRdb's version contains in-frame clones alone and is incomplete. The table has about 190,000 clones, approximately 94% seen once. Study results and limitations: Repertoires were obtained only post-peak T cell response. Donors in the cohort were predominantly white British and more often female, and clonal diversity was possibly underestimated. CD4 TCRs linked to vaccination spanned spike, dominating at 160-218 and 743-854.

CDR1 MNHEY and CDR2 SVGAGI come from the germline V gene. V shed 8 bases and J shed 3 bases, with 8 bases lying between them. CDR3 length: 11 residues. Sample: peripheral blood, taken 28 days after the second dose of the MenACWY control vaccine. This chain joins TRBV6-5 and TRBJ2-7; D is unclear. The origin of this receptor is an adult who received the MenACWY meningococcal vaccine as a control. This chain's CDR3 is CASLTVYEQYF. The CDR3, as DNA: TGTGCCAGCCTGACGGTCTACGAGCAGTACTTC.